The clone carrying this T cell receptor (beta chain) was detected a few times. RNA transcripts gave rise to amplified TCR beta CDR3 regions. First-round RT-PCR of the TCR CDR3 relied on the HTBI primer set. TCRdb fed the multiplex PCR reads into MiXCR, producing one record per CDR3 protein. Of about 290,000 distinct CDR3 sequences in the sample, roughly an eighth were seen once. The sample originates from a study of T cells in Graves' hyperthyroidism and ophthalmopathy. The CDR3 is 12 amino acids. Germline loops: CDR1 SNHLY, CDR2 FYNNEI. The V gene end was trimmed by 10 bases and the J gene end by 5 bases; junction bases not matched to a gene: 2.

Material: blood. The chain couples TRBV2 to TRBJ2-5, with 12 bases that match TRBD2. This clonotype originated in a woman aged 40 to 49 with Graves' hyperthyroidism. CDR3: CATSGGAETQYF. CDR3 sequence (DNA): TGTGCCACTAGCGGGGGGGCCGAGACCCAGTACTTC.